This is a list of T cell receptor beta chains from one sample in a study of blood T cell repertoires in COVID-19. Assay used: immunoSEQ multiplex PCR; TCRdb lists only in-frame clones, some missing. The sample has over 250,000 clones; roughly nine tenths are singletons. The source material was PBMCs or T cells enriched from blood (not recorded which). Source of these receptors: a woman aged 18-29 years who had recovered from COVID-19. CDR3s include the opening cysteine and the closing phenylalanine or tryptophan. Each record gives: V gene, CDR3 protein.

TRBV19 CASSPQGIGPPYEQYF
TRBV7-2 CASSPPGAGRGTEAFF
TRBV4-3 CASSQDQGSGANVLTF
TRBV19 CASSRGSEAEKLFF
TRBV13 CASSAYRERLAGGPDTQYF
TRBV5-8 CASSLLRGLDQPQHF
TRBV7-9 CASSLGQGGLYNSPLHF
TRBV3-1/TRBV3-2 CASSRLGLAGGRNEQFF
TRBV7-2 CASSLVVWASGGFTGELFF
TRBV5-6 CASSPQTGGGYEQFF
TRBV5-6 CASSSQGRPFF
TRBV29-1 CSVEEPGLLF
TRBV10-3 CAISGVAGDRLADTQYF
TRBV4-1 CASSPFHAGAGYEQYF
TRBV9 CASSVTSQETQYF
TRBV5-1 CASSLVGGNTEAFF
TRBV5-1 CASSGGTSGSNEQFF
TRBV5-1 CASSLFISPAGEQFF
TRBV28 CATSWDRDGNTIYF
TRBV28 CASSPPGLVAQETQYF
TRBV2 CASSDASGRPSYEQYF
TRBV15 CATSTRAGGALDEAFF
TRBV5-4 CASSLDGDYGYTF
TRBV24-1 CATRGQGSGYTF
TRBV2 CASSSGISGYTF
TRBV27 CASSHLGIDYEQYF
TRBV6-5 CATAENTEAFF
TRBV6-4 CASSDGSSSTGELFF
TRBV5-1 CASSLVWTSGGTYNEQFF
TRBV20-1 CSASPSGRDNEQFF
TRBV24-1 CATSDLMRLGRGVEWAETQYF
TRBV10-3 CAISTNRGQGNEQFF
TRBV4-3 CASSRRTGGPYEQYF
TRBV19 CASSIAAGAGSGANVLTF
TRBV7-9 CASSLRGAAYEQYF
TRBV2 CATRDSPSGFKETQYF
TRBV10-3 CAISEPGREAFF
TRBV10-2 CASWAGGMNYGYTF
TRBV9 CASSPRGGGTNYGYTF
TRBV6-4 CASSEQDRTGELFF
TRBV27 CASSWASGRSYEQYF
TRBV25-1 CASSSGIRSYNEQFF
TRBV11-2 CASGPWAGNTEAFF
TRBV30 CAWRGSRSYEQYF
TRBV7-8 CASSLAEGGGDYFRPSGNTIYF
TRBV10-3 CAISVSVSPGEQYF
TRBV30 CAWGPSYNEQFF
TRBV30 CAWKSRSNYGYTF
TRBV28 CASSFDSDNEKLFF
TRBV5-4 CASSLYLAGAEEPFF
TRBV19 CASRGWRGAYNEQFF
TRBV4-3 CASSQSFRQGEGSGNTIYF
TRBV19 CASRGQETQYF
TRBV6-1 CASSENPGHSYEQYF
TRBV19 CASQTGVNAFF
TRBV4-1 CASSQARESNNEQFF
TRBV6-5 CASTMGQYNSPLHF